The 6 T cell receptor beta chains below come from one sample, sequenced in a study of T cells in Graves' hyperthyroidism and ophthalmopathy. RNA transcripts served as the template for amplifying TCR beta CDR3 regions. The HTBI primer set served for first-round RT-PCR of the TCR CDR3. TCRdb used MiXCR to reprocess the multiplex PCR reads, holding one entry per CDR3 protein. The sample yields around 700,000 distinct CDR3 sequences, 18% seen once. The sample comprised blood. The receptors come from a woman in her forties or fifties with Graves' hyperthyroidism that later progressed to Graves' ophthalmopathy.

This clonotype has a count of ten or more. The chain couples TRBV12-3 or TRBV12-4 to TRBJ2-6, with D perhaps matching TRBD1 or TRBD2 (6 bases each). V was trimmed by 4 bases and J by 4 bases, leaving 11 bases between them. The CDR3 is 15 amino acids. CDR3 region: CASSSPGAGANVLTF. The CDR3 nucleotides read TGTGCCAGCAGTTCCCCGGGGGCCGGGGCCAACGTCCTGACTTTC.

The J gene is TRBJ1-1, the V gene TRBV6-2 or TRBV6-3; 9 bases match TRBD1. J was trimmed by 2 bases and V by 7 bases; bases with no gene match: 8. Looked up from germline, CDR1 is MNHEY and CDR2 is SVGEGT. The CDR3 spans 15 residues. The CDR3 spells CASTSWDRVNTEAFF. CDR3 in DNA: TGTGCCAGCACATCCTGGGACAGGGTAAACACTGAAGCTTTCTTT.

This clonotype was counted ten times or more. The gene calls are TRBV20-1 and TRBJ2-1; D call uncertain. Germline assignment: CDR1 DFQATT and CDR2 SNEGSKA (reference sequence). V dropped 6 bases and J dropped 3 bases, with 9 bases sitting between them. The CDR3 length is 12 residues. The CDR3 DNA sequence: TGCAGTGCCCTCGCAGGCTACAATGAGCAGTTCTTC. This codes for CSALAGYNEQFF.

The table lists this clonotype with many counts. V is TRBV11-2 and J is TRBJ1-1, with a tentative D call TRBD1 (5 bases). The CDR3 runs to 12 residues. Looked up from germline, CDR1 is SGHAT and CDR2 is FQNNGV. Trimming removed 8 bases from V and 5 bases from J, with 12 bases in between. The CDR3 here is CASGRQRTEAFF. The DNA of the CDR3 is TGTGCCAGCGGTAGACAGCGGACTGAAGCTTTCTTT.

In this sample, this clonotype turned up many times. This chain connects TRBV7-6 to TRBJ2-7; 10 bases align to TRBD2. The CDR3 sequence is 19 residues long. Germline V lookup: CDR1 SGHVS, CDR2 FNYEAQ. Trimming cost V 5 bases and J 0 bases; bases outside gene matches: 16. The CDR3 loop reads CASSPRTSGDLYFSYEQYF. The CDR3 DNA is TGTGCCAGCAGCCCCAGGACTAGCGGCGACCTATACTTCTCCTACGAGCAGTACTTC.

This sequence joins TRBV6-2 or TRBV6-3 and TRBJ1-2; D may be TRBD1 (6 bases). V shed 0 bases and J shed 6 bases, with 14 bases lying between them. This CDR3 spans 15 amino acids. The germline V gene has CDR1 MNHEY and CDR2 SVGEGT. The CDR3 nucleotides are TGTGCCAGCAGTTACTCCTGGGGGCGCGGTGATGGCTACACCTTC. It specifies CASSYSWGRGDGYTF.